What follows are 17 T cell receptor beta chains derived from one specimen sequenced in a study of cytomegalovirus exposure and HLA in healthy donors. TCRdb's copy holds only in-frame clones and misses some; the assay was immunoSEQ multiplex PCR. The sample includes 150,000 to 200,000 clones, 84% of them seen just once. Source material: PBMCs. Receptors originate from a man aged 25-45 years in good health and CMV-seropositive.

The J gene is TRBJ2-7, the V gene TRBV11-3; D remains unclear. The germline V and J ends were trimmed by 1 base and 6 bases, with 10 bases remaining between them. Germline values: CDR1 SGHNT, CDR2 YENEEA. The CDR3 has 13 amino acids. This chain's CDR3 is CASSLGGSSEQYF. In DNA form, the CDR3 reads TGTGCCAGCAGCTTAGGTGGTAGTTCCGAGCAGTACTTC. Drawing the rest from reference TRBV11-3 and TRBJ2-7, the complete variable domain is EAGVVQSPRYKIIEKKQPVAFWCNPISGHNTLYWYLQNLGQGPELLIRYENEEAVDDSQLPKDRFSAERLKGVDSTLKIQPAELGDSAVYLCASSLGGSSEQYFGPGTRLTVT.

V usage is TRBV6-5 and J usage is TRBJ2-5, with 9 bases lining up with TRBD2. Losses at the gene ends were 5 bases for V and 4 bases for J; bases not matched to a gene: 8. The CDR3 covers 15 residues. Germline CDR1 is MNHEY and CDR2 is SVGAGI. In DNA, the CDR3 is TGTGCCAGCAGTAGGTTAGCGGGAGTAGGAGAGACCCAGTACTTC. Amino acid sequence: CASSRLAGVGETQYF.

This clone is a singleton in its sample. J is TRBJ2-3 and V is TRBV18; 9 nucleotides align to TRBD1. Germline loops: CDR1 KGHSH, CDR2 LQKENI. V shed 6 bases and J 3 bases; nucleotides not matched to a gene: 7. The CDR3 is 15 residues long. The CDR3, as DNA: TGTGCCAGCTCGCTGGGACAGGGCGAAACAGATACGCAGTATTTT. The encoded protein is CASSLGQGETDTQYF.

V usage is TRBV5-1 and J usage is TRBJ1-2; TRBD1 matches 8 bases. Germline values: CDR1 SGHRS, CDR2 YFSETQ. The ends lost 4 bases at V and 0 bases at J; junction bases unmatched: 5. The CDR3 has 15 residues. CDR3 nucleotides: TGCGCCAGCAGCCCGCGGACAGGGACTAACTATGGCTACACCTTC. Translation: CASSPRTGTNYGYTF.

This sequence joins TRBV9 and TRBJ1-1; D is ambiguous. CDR3 length equals 15 residues. The V end lost 0 bases, the J end lost 1 base, and 10 bases lay between the germline ends. Germline V gene sequence: CDR1 SGDLS, CDR2 YYNGEE. The CDR3 region has the DNA TGTGCCAGCAGCGTAGGGGTGACTTCGAACACTGAAGCTTTCTTT. Protein sequence: CASSVGVTSNTEAFF.

This clone was found once. The gene calls are TRBV9 and TRBJ2-1; 7 nucleotides line up with TRBD2. After removal of 0 bases from V and 5 bases from J, the junction contained 5 bases not matched to a gene. CDR1 SGDLS and CDR2 YYNGEE come from the germline V gene. This CDR3 has 15 residues. CDR3 loop: CASSVAGGPNNEQFF. In DNA, the CDR3 is TGTGCCAGCAGCGTAGCGGGGGGTCCTAACAATGAGCAGTTCTTC. Full variable domain (outside the CDR3, taken from reference TRBV9 and TRBJ2-1): DSGVTQTPKHLITATGQRVTLRCSPRSGDLSVYWYQQSLDQGLQFLIQYYNGEERAKGNILERFSAQQFPDLHSELNLSSLELGDSALYFCASSVAGGPNNEQFFGPGTRLTVL.

This clone was recorded only once. This rearrangement joins TRBV7-2 to TRBJ2-5; D is perhaps TRBD1 (5 bases). Deletions cut 5 bases from V and 4 bases from J, with 20 bases between. Germline-derived CDR1 and CDR2 are SGHTA and FQGNSA. The CDR3 spans 16 residues. CDR3 region: CASSPLPQGFGETQYF. DNA of the CDR3: TGTGCCAGCAGCCCTTTACCCCAGGGTTTTGGAGAGACCCAGTACTTC.

The chain links TRBV9 to TRBJ1-2; no clear D gene. Germline V gene lookup returns CDR1 SGDLS and CDR2 YYNGEE. This CDR3 is 16 amino acids long. V lost 1 base, J lost 2 bases, and 15 bases lay in between. The chain's CDR3 is CASSVTAALANYGYTF. CDR3 DNA sequence: TGTGCCAGCAGCGTAACGGCAGCTCTAGCCAACTATGGCTACACCTTC.

This clone showed up just a few times. This chain links TRBV28 with TRBJ1-5; 9 positions match TRBD1. V shed 8 bases and J 5 bases; nucleotides not matched to a gene: 7. Looked up from germline, CDR1 is MDHEN and CDR2 is SYDVKM. This CDR3 comprises 14 residues. The CDR3 spells CASRWTGDHQPQHF. Written as DNA, the CDR3 is TGTGCCAGCCGATGGACAGGGGATCATCAGCCCCAGCATTTT. Full variable domain (remainder filled in from reference TRBV28 and TRBJ1-5): DVKVTQSSRYLVKRTGEKVFLECVQDMDHENMFWYRQDPGLGLRLIYFSYDVKMKEKGDIPEGYSVSREKKERFSLILESASTNQTSMYLCASRWTGDHQPQHFGDGTRLSIL.

The chain recombines TRBV6-5 with TRBJ2-2, with 9 bases aligning to TRBD2. CDR3 size: 15 residues. V was pared by 8 bases and J by 6 bases, with 10 bases of the junction left unmatched. Germline CDR1 MNHEY, CDR2 SVGAGI. CDR3 sequence (DNA): TGTGCCAGCGGAAGTAGCGGGAGAGTCGCCGGGGAGCTGTTTTTT. This sequence encodes CASGSSGRVAGELFF.

The rearrangement joins TRBV27 to TRBJ2-2, with D maybe TRBD2 (5 bases). CDR1 is MNHEY, CDR2 SMNVEV, per germline (reference sequence). The CDR3 runs to 16 residues. Trimming pared 0 bases from V and 0 bases from J, leaving 8 bases between. CDR3 sequence: CASSLSSGTNTGELFF. CDR3 DNA: TGTGCCAGCAGTTTATCCTCCGGGACGAACACCGGGGAGCTGTTTTTT.

The rearrangement joins TRBV28 to TRBJ2-1, with D tentatively TRBD2 (5 bases). Trimming took 6 bases from V and 0 from J, leaving 12 bases between them. The CDR3 is 15 amino acids. Germline-derived CDR1 and CDR2 are MDHEN and SYDVKM. CDR3 residues: CASSPHGISYNEQFF. Written as DNA, the CDR3 is TGTGCCAGCAGCCCCCACGGGATCTCCTACAATGAGCAGTTCTTC.

The chain joins TRBV27 to TRBJ2-1, with TRBD2 matching 11 bases. J was trimmed by 9 bases and V by 5 bases; bases with no gene match: 6. Germline assignment: CDR1 MNHEY and CDR2 SMNVEV (reference sequence). The CDR3 extends over 14 amino acids. Here the CDR3 reads CASSESSGRGEQFF. The CDR3 nucleotides are TGTGCCAGCAGTGAAAGTAGCGGGAGGGGTGAGCAGTTCTTC.

This chain uses TRBV11-2 with TRBJ2-7; maybe TRBD1 (6 bases). The CDR3 is 16 residues long. Trimming removed 5 bases at V and 3 bases at J, with 20 bases between. CDR1 and CDR2 from the germline V gene are SGHAT and FQNNGV. The CDR3 region is CASSHPKQGPFYEQYF. The CDR3 DNA reads TGTGCCAGCAGCCATCCTAAACAGGGCCCCTTCTACGAGCAGTACTTC.

The chain joins TRBV2 to TRBJ1-1, with D unclear. Germline CDR1 SNHLY, CDR2 FYNNEI. The CDR3 extends over 13 amino acids. V was cut by 4 bases and J by 8 bases, with 14 bases left in between. CDR3 coding DNA: TGTGCCAGCAGTGTTGGGCTAACTGGGGAAGCTTTCTTT. It is translated as CASSVGLTGEAFF. The whole variable domain, filled in from reference TRBV2 and TRBJ1-1, reads EPEVTQTPSHQVTQMGQEVILRCVPISNHLYFYWYRQILGQKVEFLVSFYNNEISEKSEIFDDQFSVERPDGSNFTLKIRSTKLEDSAMYFCASSVGLTGEAFFGQGTRLTVV.

The V and J genes are TRBV6-1 and TRBJ2-3; 7 bases line up with TRBD1. Losses at the gene ends were 5 bases for V and 2 bases for J; bases not matched to a gene: 7. This CDR3 contains 15 residues. Germline values: CDR1 MNHNS, CDR2 SASEGT. CDR3 in DNA: TGTGCCAGCAGTTTTGGACAGGTCCTCACAGATACGCAGTATTTT. Its protein is CASSFGQVLTDTQYF.

This clone was observed once. The chain employs TRBV19 and TRBJ2-1, with 9 bases aligning to TRBD2. Germline assignment: CDR1 LNHDA and CDR2 SQIVND (reference sequence). Losses at the gene ends were 7 bases for V and 10 bases for J; bases not matched to a gene: 14. This CDR3 spans 15 amino acids. As DNA, the CDR3 is TGTGCCAGTAAGGAGAATGTAGCGGGGGTTTACGAGCAGTTCTTC. Its protein is CASKENVAGVYEQFF.